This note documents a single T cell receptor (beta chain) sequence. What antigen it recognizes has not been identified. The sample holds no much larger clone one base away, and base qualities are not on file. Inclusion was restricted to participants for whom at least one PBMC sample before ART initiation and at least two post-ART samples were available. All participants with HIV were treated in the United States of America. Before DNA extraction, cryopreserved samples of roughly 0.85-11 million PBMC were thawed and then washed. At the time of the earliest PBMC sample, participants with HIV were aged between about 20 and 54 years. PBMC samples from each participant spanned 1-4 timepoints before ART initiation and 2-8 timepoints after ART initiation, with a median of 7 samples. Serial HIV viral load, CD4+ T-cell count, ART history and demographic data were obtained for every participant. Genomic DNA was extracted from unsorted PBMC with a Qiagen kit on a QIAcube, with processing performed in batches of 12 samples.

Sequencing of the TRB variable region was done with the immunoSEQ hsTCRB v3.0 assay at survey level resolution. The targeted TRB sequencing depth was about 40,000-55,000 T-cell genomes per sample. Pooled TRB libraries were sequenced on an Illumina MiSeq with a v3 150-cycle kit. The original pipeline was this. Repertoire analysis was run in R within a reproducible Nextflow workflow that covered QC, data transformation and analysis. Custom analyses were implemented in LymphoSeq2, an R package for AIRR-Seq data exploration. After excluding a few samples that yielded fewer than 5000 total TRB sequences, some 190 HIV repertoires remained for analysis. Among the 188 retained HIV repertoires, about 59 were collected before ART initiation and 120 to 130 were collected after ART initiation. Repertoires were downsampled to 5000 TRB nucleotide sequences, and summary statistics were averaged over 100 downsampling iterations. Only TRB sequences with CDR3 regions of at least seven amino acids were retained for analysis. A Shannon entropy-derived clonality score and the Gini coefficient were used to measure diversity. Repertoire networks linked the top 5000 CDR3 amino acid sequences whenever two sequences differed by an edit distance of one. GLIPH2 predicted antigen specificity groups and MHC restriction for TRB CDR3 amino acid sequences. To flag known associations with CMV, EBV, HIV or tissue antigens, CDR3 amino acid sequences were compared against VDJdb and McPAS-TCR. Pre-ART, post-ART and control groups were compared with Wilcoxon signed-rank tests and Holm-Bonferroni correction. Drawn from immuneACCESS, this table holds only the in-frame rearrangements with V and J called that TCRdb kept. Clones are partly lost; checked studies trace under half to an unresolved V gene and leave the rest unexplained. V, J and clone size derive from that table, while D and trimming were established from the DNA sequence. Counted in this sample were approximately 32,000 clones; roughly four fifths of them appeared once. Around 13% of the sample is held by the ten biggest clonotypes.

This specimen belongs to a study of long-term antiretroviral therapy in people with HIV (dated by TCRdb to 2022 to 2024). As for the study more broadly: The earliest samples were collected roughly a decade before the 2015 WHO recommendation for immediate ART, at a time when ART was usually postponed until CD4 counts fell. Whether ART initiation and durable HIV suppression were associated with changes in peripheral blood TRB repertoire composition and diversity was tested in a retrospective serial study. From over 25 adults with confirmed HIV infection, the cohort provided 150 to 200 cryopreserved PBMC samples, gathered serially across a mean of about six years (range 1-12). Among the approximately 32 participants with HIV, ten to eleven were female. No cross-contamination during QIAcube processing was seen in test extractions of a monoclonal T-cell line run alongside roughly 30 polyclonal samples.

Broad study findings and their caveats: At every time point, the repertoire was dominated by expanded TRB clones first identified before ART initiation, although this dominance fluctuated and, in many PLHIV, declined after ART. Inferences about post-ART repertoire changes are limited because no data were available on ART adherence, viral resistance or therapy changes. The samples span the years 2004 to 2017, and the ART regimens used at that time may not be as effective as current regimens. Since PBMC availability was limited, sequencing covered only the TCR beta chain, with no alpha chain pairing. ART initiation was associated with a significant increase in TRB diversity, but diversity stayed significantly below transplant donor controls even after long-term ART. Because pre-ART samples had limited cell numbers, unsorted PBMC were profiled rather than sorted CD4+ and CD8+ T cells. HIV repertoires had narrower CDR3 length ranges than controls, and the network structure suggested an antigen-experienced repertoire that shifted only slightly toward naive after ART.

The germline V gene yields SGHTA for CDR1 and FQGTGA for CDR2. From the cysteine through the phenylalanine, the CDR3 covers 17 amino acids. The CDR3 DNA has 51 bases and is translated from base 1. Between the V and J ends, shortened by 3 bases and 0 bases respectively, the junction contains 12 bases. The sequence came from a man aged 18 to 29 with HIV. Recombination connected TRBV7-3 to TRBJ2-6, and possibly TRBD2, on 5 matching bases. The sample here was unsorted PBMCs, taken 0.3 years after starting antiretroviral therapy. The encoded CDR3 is CASSFRHGGSGANVLTF. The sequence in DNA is TGTGCCAGCAGCTTCCGGCACGGAGGCTCTGGGGCCAACGTCCTGACTTTC.